One and the same sample provided the 23 T cell receptor beta chains below, sequenced in a study of response to subunit inactivated influenza vaccine. TCRdb used MiXCR to reprocess the RT-PCR reads, holding one entry per CDR3 protein. The data contain more than 700,000 distinct CDR3 sequences, 21% of them seen just once; the ten biggest clones take up around 9.6%. This specimen consisted of PBMCs from blood, obtained 5 to 6 days after vaccination. Source of these receptors: a man aged 50 or older who received an inactivated influenza vaccine.

In this sample, this clonotype turned up many times. The chain recombines TRBV28 with TRBJ2-1; D not certain. The CDR3 loop spans 13 amino acids. Trimming stripped 5 bases from V and 9 bases from J, with 14 bases between. Germline CDR1 and CDR2: MDHEN and SYDVKM. The DNA of the CDR3 is TGTGCCAGCAGTGTATCTATCGTTGGTGAGCAGTTCTTC. Protein: CASSVSIVGEQFF. The variable domain in full, with the rest retrieved from reference TRBV28 and TRBJ2-1, is DVKVTQSSRYLVKRTGEKVFLECVQDMDHENMFWYRQDPGLGLRLIYFSYDVKMKEKGDIPEGYSVSREKKERFSLILESASTNQTSMYLCASSVSIVGEQFFGPGTRLTVL.

The chain recombines TRBV28 with TRBJ2-1; possible D gene TRBD1, 5 bases. Germline CDR1 is MDHEN and CDR2 is SYDVKM. Trimming removed 4 bases from V and 4 bases from J, with 11 bases in between. This CDR3 is built from 14 residues. This chain's CDR3 is CASSWSGPYNEQFF. The CDR3 region has the DNA TGTGCCAGCAGTTGGTCAGGGCCTTACAATGAGCAGTTCTTC. The full variable domain, its missing parts supplied by reference TRBV28 and TRBJ2-1, is DVKVTQSSRYLVKRTGEKVFLECVQDMDHENMFWYRQDPGLGLRLIYFSYDVKMKEKGDIPEGYSVSREKKERFSLILESASTNQTSMYLCASSWSGPYNEQFFGPGTRLTVL.

V gene TRBV5-1 combines with J gene TRBJ1-4, with a tentative D call TRBD1 (6 bases). Germline V gives CDR1 SGHRS, CDR2 YFSETQ. This CDR3 comprises 13 residues. Trimming took 4 bases from V and 6 from J, leaving 10 bases between them. The CDR3 is CASSPGAHEKLFF. CDR3 sequence (DNA): TGCGCCAGCAGCCCGGGGGCCCATGAAAAACTGTTTTTT.

This clonotype was recorded a few times. This chain uses TRBV27 with TRBJ2-2, with TRBD2 matching over 8 bases. CDR3 length: 16 residues. Trimming cost V 2 bases and J 1 base; bases outside gene matches: 3. Per the germline V gene, CDR1 is MNHEY and CDR2 is SMNVEV (reference sequence). The CDR3: CASSLGGRMNTGELFF. CDR3 nucleotides: TGTGCCAGCAGTTTAGGCGGGAGGATGAACACCGGGGAGCTGTTTTTT.

The rearrangement links TRBV5-8 to TRBJ1-4; a possible D gene is TRBD1 (5 bases). CDR1 and CDR2 from the germline V gene are SGHTS and YDEGEE. Between the trimmed V and J ends, which lost 0 bases and 0 bases, there was a span of 9 bases. This CDR3 spans 16 amino acids. CDR3: CASSLAKTATNEKLFF. The DNA for the CDR3 is TGTGCCAGCAGCTTGGCCAAGACAGCAACTAATGAAAAACTGTTTTTT.

This clonotype has a handful of counts. The genes are TRBV7-2 and TRBJ2-7; D is perhaps TRBD2 (7 bases). The germline gives CDR1 SGHTA, CDR2 FQGNSA. V lost 6 bases and J 4 bases, leaving 16 bases between the germline ends. The CDR3 loop spans 14 amino acids. This CDR3 is CASSYIRGGYEQYF. The DNA for the CDR3 is TGTGCCAGCAGTTACATAAGGGGGGGGTACGAGCAGTACTTC.

This clonotype has more than one count but fewer than ten. The chain joins TRBV7-2 to TRBJ2-1, with TRBD1 matching over 7 bases. The CDR3 loop spans 15 amino acids. The V segment lost 5 bases and the J segment 7 bases; nucleotides outside the gene matches: 11. Germline V lookup: CDR1 SGHTA, CDR2 FQGNSA. CDR3 in amino acids: CASSKYRGNWNEQFF. DNA of the CDR3: TGTGCCAGCAGCAAATACAGGGGTAATTGGAATGAGCAGTTCTTC.

About this clonotype: The conserved phenylalanine or tryptophan is not found at the CDR3 terminus, so this likely reflects a read error. The limits of the CDR3 on the DNA are not certain, so only TCRdb's listed CDR3 is given. This chain connects TRBV5-1 to TRBJ2-7. Germline CDR1 SGHRS, CDR2 YFSETQ. The CDR3 totals 8 residues, both ends included. CDR3 protein: CASSAQHI.

This clonotype was seen ten or more times. J is TRBJ1-1 and V is TRBV12-3 or TRBV12-4; D is ambiguous. V was trimmed by 3 bases and J by 1 base, leaving 12 bases between them. CDR3 length: 15 amino acids. CDR3 in DNA: TGTGCCAGCAGTTTCTTTCGTCAGGCGAACACTGAAGCTTTCTTT. It codes for CASSFFRQANTEAFF.

The chain carries TRBV11-2 and TRBJ2-3; unclear D gene. CDR1 SGHAT and CDR2 FQNNGV come from the germline V gene. V was shortened by 4 bases and J by 6 bases, with 14 bases between the two germline ends. This CDR3 is built from 14 residues. In DNA form, the CDR3 reads TGTGCCAGCAGCTCCCCCGCTCGATTTGATACGCAGTATTTT. It encodes CASSSPARFDTQYF.

V gene TRBV10-2 combines with J gene TRBJ2-2; D is ambiguous. V was shortened by 7 bases and J by 6 bases, with 12 bases between the two germline ends. This CDR3 region has 13 residues. Germline assignment: CDR1 WSHSY and CDR2 SAAADI. The CDR3 loop reads CASKEGNAGELFF. The CDR3 DNA reads TGCGCCAGCAAAGAAGGTAACGCCGGGGAGCTGTTTTTT.

In this sample, this clonotype turned up a few times. The rearrangement uses TRBV3-1 and TRBJ2-7; D uncertain. The CDR3 contains 12 residues. Trimming left V 1 base short and J 7 bases short, with 8 bases between. CDR1 is LGHDT, CDR2 YNNKEL, per germline (reference sequence). CDR3 sequence (DNA): TGTGCCAGCAGCCAAGGGCGCTCGGAGCAGTACTTC. It yields the protein CASSQGRSEQYF.

The genes are TRBV12-3 or TRBV12-4 and TRBJ2-1; 9 bases line up with TRBD1. This CDR3 is built from 15 residues. V dropped 4 bases and J dropped 8; count of bases not matched to a gene: 9. The CDR3 DNA sequence: TGTGCCAGCAGTTACACAGGGGGCTGGGGCTATGAGCAGTTCTTC. Translated: CASSYTGGWGYEQFF.

On this clonotype: Being one base from a much bigger clone, this may be a read error. The CDR3 DNA reads TGCGCCAGCAGCCTAGACCACTCACTAGCCAAAAACATTCAGTACTTC. Residues: CASSLDHSLAKNIQYF. The chain combines TRBV4-1 with TRBJ2-4; D ambiguous. V lost 4 bases and J 0 bases, leaving 13 bases between the germline ends. There are 16 residues in the CDR3. In germline, CDR1 is MGHRA, CDR2 YSYEKL.

This clonotype showed up many times. The chain has TRBV20-1 and TRBJ2-5; TRBD2 matches at 8 bases. The germline CDR1 and CDR2 sequences are DFQATT and SNEGSKA (reference sequence). This CDR3 contains 15 residues. V lost 0 bases to trimming and J lost 2 bases; unmatched junction nucleotides: 5. The CDR3 loop reads CSARESREVQETQYF. CDR3 coding DNA: TGCAGTGCTAGAGAATCGCGGGAGGTTCAAGAGACCCAGTACTTC.

The chain uses TRBV27 and TRBJ2-1; possible D gene TRBD2, 5 bases. The CDR3 totals 15 residues. Germline V lookup: CDR1 MNHEY, CDR2 SMNVEV (reference sequence). Trimming pared 2 bases from V and 4 bases from J, leaving 12 bases between. In DNA form, the CDR3 reads TGTGCCAGCAGTTTAGGGTCTAGCAGGTACAATGAGCAGTTCTTC. This encodes CASSLGSSRYNEQFF.

This clonotype was seen a single time. The chain links TRBV6-2 or TRBV6-3 to TRBJ2-1; tentatively, D is TRBD2 (5 bases). CDR3 length equals 13 residues. V was trimmed by 2 bases and J by 8 bases, leaving 10 bases between them. Germline values: CDR1 MNHEY, CDR2 SVGEGT. CDR3 nucleotide sequence: TGTGCCAGCAGTTACCTAGCCCAAGATGAGCAGTTCTTC. Residues: CASSYLAQDEQFF.

This clonotype was recorded a few times. This chain links TRBV20-1 with TRBJ1-4; D not certain. The CDR3 is made up of 14 amino acids. Germline CDR1 is DFQATT and CDR2 is SNEGSKA (reference sequence). The ends were cut back, 0 bases at V and 8 bases at J, with 13 bases in the middle. In nucleotides, the CDR3 is TGCAGTGCTAGAGATCTTTCTGGAGGAGAAAAACTGTTTTTT. This sequence encodes CSARDLSGGEKLFF.

This clonotype showed up just a few times. This chain links TRBV12-3 or TRBV12-4 with TRBJ2-5; D may be TRBD2 (5 bases). There are 11 residues in the CDR3. Between the trimmed V and J ends, which lost 3 bases and 9 bases, there was a span of 8 bases. As DNA, the CDR3 is TGTGCCAGCAGTTTGGACGGGGCCCAGTACTTC. Encoded protein: CASSLDGAQYF.

Many counts were recorded for this clonotype. This chain links TRBV20-1 with TRBJ2-7, with D perhaps being TRBD1 or TRBD2 (5 bases each). V lost 0 bases to trimming and J lost 4 bases, with 13 bases between them. Germline CDR1 DFQATT, CDR2 SNEGSKA (reference sequence). The CDR3 totals 14 residues. The CDR3: CSARDIGTEYEQYF. Here the CDR3 DNA reads TGCAGTGCTAGAGATATTGGGACCGAATACGAGCAGTACTTC.

This clonotype was counted a few times. The V call is TRBV7-2, the J call TRBJ2-1; weak D call: TRBD1 (6 bases). There are 15 residues in the CDR3. CDR1 is SGHTA and CDR2 is FQGNSA in the germline V gene. The V gene lost 5 bases and the J gene lost 2 bases, with 13 bases spanning the gap. The CDR3 DNA follows: TGTGCCAGCAGCCCCACAGGGTACCCCTACAATGAGCAGTTCTTC. Residues: CASSPTGYPYNEQFF. Combining the CDR3 with reference TRBV7-2 and TRBJ2-1 gives the whole variable domain GAGVSQSPSNKVTEKGKDVELRCDPISGHTALYWYRQSLGQGLEFLIYFQGNSAPDKSGLPSDRFSAERTGGSVSTLTIQRTQQEDSAVYLCASSPTGYPYNEQFFGPGTRLTVL.

The CDR3: CASSLSGSDYEQYF. The CDR3 nucleotides are TGTGCCAGCAGCCTTAGCGGGAGTGACTACGAGCAGTACTTC. This chain connects TRBV28 to TRBJ2-7, with 9 bases lining up with TRBD2. Per germline, CDR1 MDHEN and CDR2 SYDVKM. This CDR3 is 14 amino acids long. After removal of 6 bases from V and 3 bases from J, the junction contained 6 bases not matched to a gene.

The chain is built from TRBV30 and TRBJ1-1; no firm D call. The ends were cut back, 0 bases at V and 1 base at J, with 6 bases in the middle. Per the germline V gene, CDR1 is GTSNPN and CDR2 is SVGIG (reference sequence). The CDR3 has 13 residues. The CDR3 nucleotides are TGTGCCTGGAGTGTAGGCTCGAACACTGAAGCTTTCTTT. This translates into CAWSVGSNTEAFF.